This T cell receptor beta chain is drawn from a study of T cell repertoires in ileal Crohn's disease. Study information: All patients had surgery for stricturing (around 61%) or penetrating (roughly 39%) disease.

Here immunoSEQ multiplex PCR was the method, and the copy in TCRdb shows in-frame clones only, minus some. The sample lists about 16,000 clones, about 93% occurring once. In germline, CDR1 is SGHRS, CDR2 YFSETQ. There are 17 residues in the CDR3. V lost 0 bases, J lost 7 bases, and 8 bases stayed unmatched. The rearrangement uses TRBV5-1 and TRBJ2-1; 12 nucleotides align to TRBD2. This clonotype was obtained from an adult with Crohn's disease. Sequencing used ileal tissue. DNA for the CDR3: TGCGCCAGCAGCTTGGTGGCTAGCGGGGGGGTATTGAATGAGCAGTTCTTC. The encoded protein is CASSLVASGGVLNEQFF.